This T cell receptor beta chain is from a study of cytomegalovirus exposure and HLA in healthy donors. As concerns this clone: The antigen is undetermined.

From germline, CDR1 is LNHDA and CDR2 SQIVND (reference sequence). The CDR3 is 14 amino acids. V lost 4 bases and J 1 base, leaving 8 bases between the germline ends. Findings and limits, study-wide: Across all donors, roughly uniform sequencing depth was an assumption of the presence/absence analyses.

The PCR ran on 60 Vbeta and 13 Jbeta primers. Sequencing used immunoSEQ multiplex PCR; TCRdb keeps in-frame clones, though not all of them. The table has 95,000 to 150,000 clones, over 80% seen once; the top ten hold 20%. The source is a man aged 18 to 29 in good health and CMV-seropositive. This sequence joins TRBV19 and TRBJ1-5, with D hard to call. The sample was PBMCs. CDR3 residues: CASSTIQSNQPQHF. The CDR3 nucleotides are TGTGCCAGTAGTACCATACAGAGCAATCAGCCCCAGCATTTT.